This TCR beta chain was sequenced in a study of cytotoxic CD8 clonotypes in ibrutinib-treated CLL. As to this clone: Its antigen is unidentified. One end of the junction does not line up with germline, which may come from a read error.

The germline gives CDR1 MGHRA, CDR2 YSYEKL. The CDR3 totals 13 residues. Some clones are missing from TCRdb's copy, which holds only in-frame ones; the method was immunoSEQ multiplex PCR. The data show approximately 57,000 clones, 50% to 70% seen once. Overall study results and limits: Patients had baseline clonality above age-matched healthy donors, and this clonality moved with circulating CD8+ T-cell counts.

The receptor was isolated from a human donor with chronic lymphocytic leukemia. The chain couples TRBV4-1 to TRBJ2-1; possibly TRBD1 for D (8 bases). The sequencing used PBMCs, collected after 24 months of ibrutinib treatment. The CDR3 bases are TGCGCCAGCAGTCATAACGAGCGGGACAGGTTGGTCTTC. Its translation is CASSHNERDRLVF.